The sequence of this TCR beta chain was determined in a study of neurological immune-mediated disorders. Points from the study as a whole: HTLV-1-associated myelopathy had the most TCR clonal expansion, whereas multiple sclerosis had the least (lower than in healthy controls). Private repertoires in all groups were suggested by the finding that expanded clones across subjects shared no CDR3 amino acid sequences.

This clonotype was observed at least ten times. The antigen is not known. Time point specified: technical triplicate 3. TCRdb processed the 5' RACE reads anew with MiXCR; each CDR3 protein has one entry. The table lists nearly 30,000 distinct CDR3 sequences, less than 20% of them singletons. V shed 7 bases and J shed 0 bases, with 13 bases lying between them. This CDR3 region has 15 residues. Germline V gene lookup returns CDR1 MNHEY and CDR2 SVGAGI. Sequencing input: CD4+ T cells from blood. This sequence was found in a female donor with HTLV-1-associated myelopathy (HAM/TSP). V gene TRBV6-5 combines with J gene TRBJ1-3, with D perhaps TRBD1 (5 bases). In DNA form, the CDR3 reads TGTGCCAGCATGTGGGACGGGGTCTCTGGAAACACCATATATTTT. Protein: CASMWDGVSGNTIYF.